These 21 T cell receptor beta chains share one sample of origin, sequenced in a study of monozygotic twins with inflammatory bowel disease. TCRdb re-called the 5' RACE reads and gives one entry per CDR3 protein, without DNA. This sample's table has approximately 330,000 distinct CDR3 sequences. Sequenced: blood. The receptors come from a human donor with ulcerative colitis or Crohn's disease, or a healthy co-twin of an affected twin (not recorded which).

V gene TRBV10-3 combines with J gene TRBJ2-7; the D call of TRBD1 rests on TCRdb alone, since no DNA is present to check it. The length of the CDR3 is 13 residues. CDR1 and CDR2 from the germline V gene are ENHRY and SYGVKD. The CDR3 reads CAIGTGGTYEQYF.

J is TRBJ2-2 and V is TRBV11-2; checking the TCRdb D call of TRBD1 is not possible without DNA. The length of the CDR3 is 16 residues. The germline gives CDR1 SGHAT, CDR2 FQNNGV. CDR3 in amino acids: CASSSLGAVGTGELFF.

The rearrangement uses TRBV12-3 or TRBV12-4 and TRBJ2-1; the TRBD2 assignment by TCRdb is unverifiable without DNA. There are 16 residues in the CDR3. The CDR3 loop is CASSFLPSGYYNEQFF.

The chain couples TRBV7-2 to TRBJ2-2; TCRdb indicates TRBD1, and absent DNA this call remains unverified. Germline lookup yields CDR1 SGHTA and CDR2 FQGNSA. CDR3 length: 16 amino acids. This CDR3 is CASSLARARATGELFF. The entire variable domain, with the rest obtained from reference TRBV7-2 and TRBJ2-2, is as follows: GAGVSQSPSNKVTEKGKDVELRCDPISGHTALYWYRQSLGQGLEFLIYFQGNSAPDKSGLPSDRFSAERTGGSVSTLTIQRTQQEDSAVYLCASSLARARATGELFFGEGSRLTVL.

This chain joins TRBV14 and TRBJ1-2; as DNA is missing, the TRBD1 call by TCRdb cannot be tested. Germline values: CDR1 SGHDN, CDR2 FVKESK. The CDR3 runs to 14 residues. CDR3 amino acids: CASSQDPGDYGYTF.

The V call is TRBV19, the J call TRBJ1-5; TCRdb's assignment of TRBD1 cannot be checked, as there is no DNA. Germline CDR1 is LNHDA and CDR2 is SQIVND (reference sequence). This CDR3 region has 16 residues. The CDR3 region is CASSTTGANSNQPQHF.

The chain is built from TRBV27 and TRBJ2-7; the D call from TCRdb, TRBD2, cannot be confirmed without DNA. Germline V gene lookup returns CDR1 MNHEY and CDR2 SMNVEV (reference sequence). CDR3 length: 16 residues. The CDR3 sequence is CASSRNYGARSYEQYF.

J is TRBJ2-7 and V is TRBV5-1; TCRdb picks TRBD1, but there is no DNA to check that call. Germline assignment: CDR1 SGHRS and CDR2 YFSETQ. There are 12 residues in the CDR3. CDR3 residues: CASSFTGEEQYF.

This sequence joins TRBV2 and TRBJ1-4; the TCRdb D gene call, TRBD1, has no DNA to confirm it. The CDR3 has 15 residues. Germline V gene lookup returns CDR1 SNHLY and CDR2 FYNNEI. CDR3 sequence: CASSDRDRGQGKLFF.

This chain joins TRBV4-1 and TRBJ2-7; TCRdb outputs TRBD1, but without DNA this stays unchecked. CDR3 size: 16 residues. The germline gives CDR1 MGHRA, CDR2 YSYEKL. CDR3 in amino acids: CASSQDEGTVIYEQYF.

The rearrangement joins TRBV2 to TRBJ2-1; TCRdb names TRBD2, which stays unverified in the absence of DNA. CDR1 SNHLY and CDR2 FYNNEI come from the germline V gene. This CDR3 region has 15 residues. CDR3 loop: CASRGGLGPYNEQFF.

The V and J genes are TRBV4-3 and TRBJ1-2. CDR1 is LGHNA and CDR2 is YSLEER in the germline V gene. The CDR3 is 18 residues long. This CDR3 is CASSQDPPGPRLNYGYTF.

The chain has TRBV5-6 and TRBJ2-7. CDR1 is SGHDT and CDR2 is YYEEEE in the germline V gene. The length of the CDR3 is 15 residues. This CDR3 is CASSLFIQGPYEQYF.

The V call is TRBV10-3, the J call TRBJ1-1. The CDR3 is made up of 13 amino acids. Per the germline V gene, CDR1 is ENHRY and CDR2 is SYGVKD. The CDR3 spells CAISSALNTEAFF.

The genes are TRBV10-3 and TRBJ1-2; TCRdb reports TRBD1, a call that lacks DNA to check it against. The germline gives CDR1 ENHRY, CDR2 SYGVKD. The CDR3 extends over 14 amino acids. This chain's CDR3 is CAIRRQGTNYGYTF.

This chain connects TRBV7-2 to TRBJ2-1. Germline V gene lookup returns CDR1 SGHTA and CDR2 FQGNSA. The CDR3 has 14 amino acids. Here the CDR3 reads CASTQGTAYNEQFF.

The gene calls are TRBV5-5 and TRBJ2-2. CDR3 length equals 13 residues. CDR1 is SGHKS, CDR2 YYEKEE, per germline (reference sequence). CDR3 residues: CASSLGITGELFF.

The chain links TRBV5-5 to TRBJ2-5; TCRdb's D call of TRBD2 is untestable without DNA. This CDR3 has 16 residues. CDR1 and CDR2 (germline): SGHKS, YYEKEE (reference sequence). The CDR3 loop reads CASSSIGTSGRETQYF.

This chain connects TRBV12-3 or TRBV12-4 to TRBJ2-7; the TCRdb call, TRBD1, lacks DNA for checking. The CDR3 length is 19 residues. CDR3 amino acids: CASRGGQGSMSDRSYEQYF.

V usage is TRBV28 and J usage is TRBJ1-2; TCRdb's assignment of TRBD1 cannot be checked, as there is no DNA. Germline loops: CDR1 MDHEN, CDR2 SYDVKM. This CDR3 has 16 amino acids. CDR3 protein: CASRAGGGQGIYGYTF.

The chain has TRBV4-1 and TRBJ2-2; TCRdb indicates TRBD2, and absent DNA this call remains unverified. In germline, CDR1 is MGHRA, CDR2 YSYEKL. This CDR3 is built from 22 residues. CDR3 sequence reads: CASSQVVLSGRFELTFTGELFF.